A single sample is the source of the 22 T cell receptor beta chains below, sequenced in a study of blood T cell repertoires in COVID-19. The repertoire was sequenced with immunoSEQ multiplex PCR; TCRdb's copy has only in-frame clones and lacks some. Of 80,000 to 100,000 clones in the sample, over 65% are singletons; the top ten hold less than 5%. The sequenced sample was peripheral blood. Receptors originate from a man in his 70s with COVID-19, enrolled during active disease.

The rearrangement links TRBV7-2 to TRBJ2-1; 10 positions match TRBD1. The CDR3 is made up of 15 amino acids. The V segment lost 5 bases and the J segment 4 bases; nucleotides outside the gene matches: 5. The V gene's germline CDR1 is SGHTA and CDR2 FQGNSA. CDR3 bases: TGTGCCAGCAGCCCGGGACAGGGGAAATACAATGAGCAGTTCTTC. It yields the protein CASSPGQGKYNEQFF.

The chain employs TRBV19 and TRBJ2-2; possible D gene TRBD2, 6 bases. CDR3 length: 15 amino acids. Germline V CDR1 and CDR2: LNHDA, SQIVND (reference sequence). Trimming shortened V by 5 bases and J by 4 bases, and 14 bases separated the two germline ends. The CDR3 region has the DNA TGTGCCAGTAGTGTCGGGAGCATGGGCACCGGGGAGCTGTTTTTT. It specifies CASSVGSMGTGELFF.

The rearrangement uses TRBV4-2 and TRBJ1-4, with a possible D match to TRBD1 (5 bases). V was clipped by 0 bases and J by 8 bases, with 16 bases between them. Germline V gene lookup returns CDR1 LGHNA and CDR2 YNFKEQ. The CDR3 runs to 16 residues. Here the CDR3 DNA reads TGTGCCAGCAGCCAAGATAGGGGAGGGGAAGGGGAAAAACTGTTTTTT. Translation gives CASSQDRGGEGEKLFF.

The V call is TRBV30, the J call TRBJ2-1; D possibly corresponds to TRBD2 (5 bases). With 6 bases removed from V and 7 bases from J, the gap between germline ends came to 16 bases. In germline, CDR1 is GTSNPN, CDR2 SVGIG (reference sequence). The CDR3 consists of 13 residues. Written as DNA, the CDR3 is TGTGCCTGTACGACTCCGCGAGGGAATGAGCAGTTCTTC. Translated: CACTTPRGNEQFF.

This chain joins TRBV5-1 and TRBJ1-2, with D maybe TRBD1 (6 bases). V lost 0 bases to trimming and J lost 5 bases, with 14 bases between them. The CDR3 consists of 15 residues. Germline V gene data show CDR1 as SGHRS and CDR2 as YFSETQ. The chain's CDR3 is CASSLEVQGWYGYTF. The CDR3 region has the DNA TGCGCCAGCAGCTTGGAGGTGCAGGGGTGGTATGGCTACACCTTC. The full variable domain, its missing parts supplied by reference TRBV5-1 and TRBJ1-2, is KAGVTQTPRYLIKTRGQQVTLSCSPISGHRSVSWYQQTPGQGLQFLFEYFSETQRNKGNFPGRFSGRQFSNSRSEMNVSTLELGDSALYLCASSLEVQGWYGYTFGSGTRLTVV.

V and J are TRBV19 and TRBJ1-4; 7 nucleotides agree with TRBD1. Germline assignment: CDR1 LNHDA and CDR2 SQIVND (reference sequence). The junction had 10 bases not matched to a gene; V was cut back by 5 bases and J by 7 bases. The CDR3 totals 15 residues. The CDR3 coding sequence is TGTGCCAGTAGTTTGCGGACAGGAGGAGTTGAAAAACTGTTTTTT. Residues: CASSLRTGGVEKLFF.

This clone appeared a few times. The rearrangement uses TRBV4-1 and TRBJ1-1; D uncertain. Germline V gives CDR1 MGHRA, CDR2 YSYEKL. Between the trimmed V and J ends, which lost 3 bases and 0 bases, there was a span of 8 bases. CDR3 size: 14 residues. The CDR3 nucleotides are TGCGCCAGCAGCCATAACAGTATGAACACTGAAGCTTTCTTT. Residues: CASSHNSMNTEAFF.

This clone has only one observation. The J gene is TRBJ2-2, the V gene TRBV7-6; 8 nucleotides agree with TRBD1. This CDR3 spans 17 amino acids. The J segment lost 1 base and the V segment lost 1 base, leaving 5 bases of the junction unmatched. The V gene's germline CDR1 is SGHVS and CDR2 FNYEAQ. CDR3 in amino acids: CASSLDAGQVNTGELFF. CDR3 DNA sequence: TGTGCCAGCAGCTTAGATGCGGGACAGGTGAACACCGGGGAGCTGTTTTTT. The full variable domain, its missing parts supplied by reference TRBV7-6 and TRBJ2-2, is GAGVSQSPRYKVTKRGQDVALRCDPISGHVSLYWYRQALGQGPEFLTYFNYEAQQDKSGLPNDRFSAERPEGSISTLTIQRTEQRDSAMYRCASSLDAGQVNTGELFFGEGSRLTVL.

The rearrangement uses TRBV25-1 and TRBJ2-5; TRBD1 matches 7 bases. The V gene end was trimmed by 1 base and the J gene end by 3 bases; junction bases not matched to a gene: 5. This CDR3 has 15 amino acids. In germline, CDR1 is MGHDK, CDR2 SYGVNS. The CDR3 DNA reads as TGTGCCAGCAGTGAATTGAAAGGGGGCGAAGAGACCCAGTACTTC. Protein: CASSELKGGEETQYF.

The V gene is TRBV7-3, the J gene TRBJ2-1, with 8 bases aligning to TRBD1. CDR3 length: 16 amino acids. Germline lookup yields CDR1 SGHTA and CDR2 FQGTGA. J was trimmed by 9 bases and V by 0 bases; bases with no gene match: 10. As DNA, the CDR3 is TGTGCCAGCAGCTTAACCGGGGCAGGGGGCGCGAGTGAGCAGTTCTTC. Translation: CASSLTGAGGASEQFF.

The J gene is TRBJ2-2, the V gene TRBV5-1; 14 bases match TRBD2. Germline trimming cut 5 bases from V and 8 bases from J; bases unmatched to any gene: 2. Per the germline V gene, CDR1 is SGHRS and CDR2 is YFSETQ. The CDR3 is 14 amino acids. CDR3 sequence (DNA): TGCGCCAGCAGGGGGACTAGCGGGAGTGGGGAGCTGTTTTTT. This gives the protein CASRGTSGSGELFF.

V is TRBV5-1 and J is TRBJ2-3; 8 positions agree with TRBD2. CDR3 length: 17 residues. The J segment lost 1 base and the V segment lost 6 bases, leaving 13 bases of the junction unmatched. Germline CDR1 is SGHRS and CDR2 is YFSETQ. This CDR3 is CASTDLYSGKGTDTQYF. In nucleotides, the CDR3 is TGCGCCAGCACCGACCTTTATAGCGGGAAAGGCACAGATACGCAGTATTTT. The variable domain in full, completed from reference TRBV5-1 and TRBJ2-3, reads KAGVTQTPRYLIKTRGQQVTLSCSPISGHRSVSWYQQTPGQGLQFLFEYFSETQRNKGNFPGRFSGRQFSNSRSEMNVSTLELGDSALYLCASTDLYSGKGTDTQYFGPGTRLTVL.

The rearrangement joins TRBV10-3 to TRBJ1-2; 8 bases line up with TRBD1. Losses at the gene ends were 2 bases for V and 4 bases for J; bases not matched to a gene: 6. Germline V lookup: CDR1 ENHRY, CDR2 SYGVKD. There are 15 residues in the CDR3. The CDR3 DNA is TGTGCCATCAGTGAGCCCGGACAGGGAGCCTATGGCTACACCTTC. Encoded protein: CAISEPGQGAYGYTF.

J is TRBJ2-7 and V is TRBV18; TRBD2 matches at 9 bases. V was clipped by 3 bases and J by 3 bases; unmatched bases: 6. CDR1 is KGHSH and CDR2 is LQKENI in the germline V gene. The CDR3 covers 15 residues. Here the CDR3 DNA reads TGTGCCAGCTCACCGGCTAGCGGGATACACTACGAGCAGTACTTC. Translating gives CASSPASGIHYEQYF.

The chain joins TRBV28 to TRBJ1-2; 8 bases are a match to TRBD1. This CDR3 has 15 amino acids. From germline, CDR1 is MDHEN and CDR2 SYDVKM. V trimming: 3 bases; J trimming: 1 base; junction bases outside the gene matches: 4. The CDR3 nucleotides are TGTGCCAGCAGTTTGGGACAGGCCCTTAACTATGGCTACACCTTC. Protein sequence: CASSLGQALNYGYTF.

This clone came up once. This chain links TRBV28 with TRBJ2-4, with 9 bases lining up with TRBD2. Germline values: CDR1 MDHEN, CDR2 SYDVKM. The CDR3 totals 19 residues. J was trimmed by 0 bases and V by 2 bases; bases with no gene match: 11. CDR3 DNA: TGTGCCAGCAGTTTAAGAGGCGGCCAACTAGCGGGAGCCAAAAACATTCAGTACTTC. Translating it yields CASSLRGGQLAGAKNIQYF.

The chain employs TRBV9 and TRBJ2-5, with TRBD1 as a possible D gene (5 bases). V was pared by 3 bases and J by 4 bases, with 7 bases between. The CDR3 consists of 12 residues. From germline, CDR1 is SGDLS and CDR2 YYNGEE. The CDR3 sequence: CASSGQSETQYF. The CDR3 DNA reads as TGTGCCAGCAGCGGACAGTCAGAGACCCAGTACTTC.

The V and J genes are TRBV5-1 and TRBJ2-1, with D tentatively TRBD2 (6 bases). This CDR3 is built from 15 residues. Trimming removed 3 bases from V and 6 bases from J, with 16 bases in between. Germline CDR1 and CDR2: SGHRS and YFSETQ. CDR3 nucleotides: TGCGCCAGCAGCTCGACGGGCACCGGGGGCAATGAGCAGTTCTTC. Its translation: CASSSTGTGGNEQFF.

V and J are TRBV29-1 and TRBJ1-1; D perhaps matches TRBD1 (5 bases). Between the trimmed V and J ends, which lost 8 bases and 1 base, there was a span of 20 bases. Germline V lookup: CDR1 SQVTM, CDR2 ANQGSEA. The CDR3 spans 15 residues. In DNA form, the CDR3 reads TGCAGCACTACCCGGTGGGGGGTGGGGAACACTGAAGCTTTCTTT. Translation gives CSTTRWGVGNTEAFF.

The chain links TRBV7-2 to TRBJ2-1; tentative D call: TRBD2 (5 bases). There are 17 residues in the CDR3. The germline gives CDR1 SGHTA, CDR2 FQGNSA. V lost 1 base and J 3 bases, leaving 16 bases between the germline ends. DNA of the CDR3: TGTGCCAGCAGCTTAGAGCCGCCGGAGCGGAACTACAATGAGCAGTTCTTC. Translated, it gives CASSLEPPERNYNEQFF.

This sequence joins TRBV7-9 and TRBJ2-5; TRBD2 matches at 14 bases. The CDR3 runs to 16 residues. Germline V gene data show CDR1 as SEHNR and CDR2 as FQNEAQ (reference sequence). The junction had 4 bases not matched to a gene; V was cut back by 6 bases and J by 1 base. The DNA for the CDR3 is TGTGCCAGCAGTATCGGGACTAGCGGGGGCCAAGAGACCCAGTACTTC. Protein product: CASSIGTSGGQETQYF.

This clone turned up a few times. The chain uses TRBV10-3 and TRBJ1-4; TRBD1 agrees at 12 bases. CDR1 ENHRY and CDR2 SYGVKD come from the germline V gene. This CDR3 has 18 residues. Trimming at V came to 4 bases and at J to 5 bases, leaving 11 bases not matched to a gene. CDR3 in amino acids: CAISAGPGTGGANEKLFF. The CDR3 nucleotides are TGTGCCATCAGTGCGGGCCCCGGGACAGGGGGCGCGAATGAAAAACTGTTTTTT.